This T cell receptor beta chain was recorded in a study of PD-1 blockade in classical Hodgkin lymphoma. Findings and limits, study-wide: Compared with healthy donors, newly diagnosed patients reportedly showed lower baseline TCR diversity. Lower baseline TCR diversity marked trial partial responders and progressors.

The table came from immunoSEQ multiplex PCR; TCRdb's copy has only in-frame clones and leaves some out. The sample has about 41,000 clones, about 74% seen once; the top ten hold 20% to 25%. The CDR3 runs 15 residues. Deletions cut 5 bases from V and 5 bases from J, with 18 bases between. Per germline, CDR1 LNHDA and CDR2 SQIVND (reference sequence). Autologous stem cell transplantation was followed by relapse in every patient, and brentuximab vedotin exposure varied. On this clone itself: Its antigen is currently unknown.

This material consisted of peripheral blood mononuclear cells (PBMCs), taken at baseline. The V gene is TRBV19, the J gene TRBJ1-2; D is ambiguous. This TCR came from a human donor with classical Hodgkin lymphoma. Here the CDR3 reads CASSPPTAAMYGYTF. The CDR3 DNA follows: TGTGCCAGTAGTCCCCCTACGGCGGCAATGTATGGCTACACCTTC.